Listed below are T cell receptor beta chains from one sample, sequenced in a study of spatial heterogeneity in lung cancer. TCRdb re-derived calls from the 5' RACE reads in MiXCR, one entry per CDR3 protein. The sample has about 86,000 distinct CDR3 sequences; 10% to 15% are singletons. The material was PBMCs, obtained at surgery. All receptors come from a male donor with early-stage non-small cell lung cancer. CDR3s include the opening cysteine and the closing phenylalanine or tryptophan. A D gene is named only where the DNA matches it firmly. Clone size appears in some rows only: once, few, many, or a class for an expanded clone.

cdr3_length	v_call	j_call	clone_size	d_call	cdr3_aa	cdr3_nt
16	TRBV5-1	TRBJ2-2	NA	TRBD1	CASSPETGRNTGELFF	TGCGCCAGCAGCCCTGAGACAGGGAGGAACACCGGGGAGCTGTTTTTT
14	TRBV5-4	TRBJ2-5	few	TRBD2	CASSPAAGLETQYF	TGTGCCAGCAGCCCCGCAGCGGGGTTGGAGACCCAGTACTTC
13	TRBV29-1	TRBJ1-1	NA	NA	CSASTGSNTEAFF	TGCAGCGCCTCGACAGGCTCGAACACTGAAGCTTTCTTT
13	TRBV7-9	TRBJ2-2	few	NA	CASSLNGAGELFF	TGTGCCAGCAGCTTAAATGGGGCCGGGGAGCTGTTTTTT
12	TRBV11-1	TRBJ2-1	NA	NA	CASSSPGTPQFF	TGTGCCAGCAGCTCTCCCGGGACTCCTCAGTTCTTC
12	TRBV7-2	TRBJ1-6	few	NA	CASSRQSSPLHF	TGTGCCAGCAGCAGACAGAGTTCACCCCTCCACTTT
15	TRBV24-1	TRBJ2-5	NA	NA	CATSDPLKQGKTQYF	TGTGCCACCAGTGATCCTCTGAAACAGGGAAAGACCCAGTACTTC
17	TRBV7-8	TRBJ1-1	NA	TRBD1	CASSLDLPGQRNTEAFF	TGTGCCAGCAGCTTAGACCTTCCGGGACAGAGGAACACTGAAGCTTTCTTT
16	TRBV3-1	TRBJ2-3	NA	TRBD2	CASSVELAGVGDTQYF	TGTGCCAGCAGCGTCGAACTAGCGGGAGTCGGAGATACGCAGTATTTT
16	TRBV18	TRBJ1-3	few	NA	CASSPPGSYSGNTIYF	TGTGCCAGCTCACCACCAGGCAGCTACTCTGGAAACACCATATATTTT
16	TRBV23-1	TRBJ2-3	few	NA	CASSQWKGRGTDTQYF	TGCGCCAGCAGTCAATGGAAGGGAAGGGGCACAGATACGCAGTATTTT
16	TRBV4-1	TRBJ2-5	NA	TRBD2	CASSQELAGLQETQYF	TGCGCCAGCAGCCAAGAACTAGCGGGATTACAAGAGACCCAGTACTTC
14	TRBV5-6	TRBJ1-1	NA	TRBD1	CASSLGTGHTEAFF	TGTGCCAGCAGCTTGGGGACAGGGCACACTGAAGCTTTCTTT
18	TRBV6-2/TRBV6-3	TRBJ1-1	few	TRBD1	CASSFPGQGVRLNTEAFF	TGTGCCAGCAGTTTCCCGGGACAGGGGGTTCGGTTGAACACTGAAGCTTTCTTT
13	TRBV19	TRBJ2-4	many	NA	CASETGAKNIQYF	TGTGCCAGCGAAACAGGGGCCAAAAACATTCAGTACTTC
17	TRBV5-1	TRBJ2-1	NA	NA	CASSLDPGLPQYNEQFF	TGCGCCAGCAGCTTGGACCCTGGACTACCACAATACAATGAGCAGTTCTTC
15	TRBV29-1	TRBJ2-4	few	NA	CSVEDGEIAKNIQYF	TGCAGCGTTGAAGACGGAGAGATAGCCAAAAACATTCAGTACTTC
14	TRBV27	TRBJ1-1	once	NA	CASSFGPMNTEAFF	TGTGCCAGCAGTTTCGGACCGATGAACACTGAAGCTTTCTTT
15	TRBV7-3	TRBJ1-1	NA	NA	CASSPRGGMNTEAFF	TGTGCCAGCAGCCCAAGGGGGGGGATGAACACTGAAGCTTTCTTT
14	TRBV3-1	TRBJ2-5	few	NA	CASKQRTVQETQYF	TGTGCCAGCAAGCAGCGGACCGTCCAAGAGACCCAGTACTTC
15	TRBV6-6	TRBJ2-5	NA	NA	CASIPNNGMQETQYF	TGTGCCAGCATACCAAACAACGGGATGCAGGAGACCCAGTACTTC
16	TRBV7-3	TRBJ2-2	few	NA	CASSFGPGLNTGELFF	TGTGCCAGCAGTTTTGGTCCGGGACTCAACACCGGGGAGCTGTTTTTT
19	TRBV11-2	TRBJ2-6	few	TRBD2	CASSLVSLAGSSGANVLTF	TGTGCCAGCAGCTTAGTGTCGCTAGCGGGGAGCTCTGGGGCCAACGTCCTGACTTTC
17	TRBV2	TRBJ1-4	few	NA	CASSLYGGRTFNEKLFF	TGTGCCAGCAGTCTTTACGGGGGACGAACGTTTAATGAAAAACTGTTTTTT
16	TRBV29-1	TRBJ2-1	few	TRBD2	CSVTGLAGESYNEQFF	TGCAGCGTTACGGGACTAGCGGGAGAATCCTACAATGAGCAGTTCTTC
12	TRBV2	TRBJ1-1	NA	NA	CANRELVWYAFF	TGTGCCAACAGGGAGCTGGTGTGGTACGCTTTCTTT
16	TRBV4-1	TRBJ1-6	NA	NA	CASSQDPRTRAPPLHF	TGCGCCAGCAGCCAAGATCCTAGGACGCGGGCTCCACCCCTCCACTTT
12	TRBV7-9	TRBJ2-1	few	TRBD1	CASSRDRSSQFF	TGTGCCAGCAGCCGGGACAGGAGCTCGCAGTTCTTC
12	TRBV20-1	TRBJ2-7	NA	TRBD1	CSARGPGGEQYF	TGCAGTGCTAGGGGGCCAGGGGGAGAGCAGTACTTC
13	TRBV6-1	TRBJ2-5	few	NA	CASRAGPLAAQYF	TGTGCCAGCAGAGCGGGCCCATTGGCTGCCCAGTACTTC
14	TRBV20-1	TRBJ2-3	NA	NA	CSATLDAEGDTQYF	TGCAGTGCTACCCTCGATGCCGAAGGGGATACGCAGTATTTT
12	TRBV29-1	TRBJ1-2	few	NA	CSVGVRGYGYTF	TGCAGCGTTGGAGTCCGGGGGTATGGCTACACCTTC
14	TRBV7-9	TRBJ1-2	many	NA	CASSPKAPPYGYTF	TGTGCCAGCAGCCCGAAGGCCCCCCCCTATGGCTACACCTTC
12	TRBV6-2/TRBV6-3	TRBJ2-1	many	NA	CASREGYNEQFF	TGTGCCAGCAGGGAGGGCTACAATGAGCAGTTCTTC
15	TRBV30	TRBJ2-3	few	TRBD2	CAWNRLAGASDTQYF	TGTGCCTGGAACCGACTAGCGGGAGCCTCAGATACGCAGTATTTT
15	TRBV4-1	TRBJ2-1	NA	TRBD1	CASSQLGTENNEQFF	TGCGCCAGCAGCCAACTAGGGACAGAAAACAATGAGCAGTTCTTC
16	TRBV5-1	TRBJ2-6	NA	NA	CASSSPAGAGANVLTF	TGCGCCAGCAGCTCCCCCGCCGGGGCTGGGGCCAACGTCCTGACTTTC
14	TRBV9	TRBJ2-3	few	NA	CASSVAASTDTQYF	TGTGCCAGCAGCGTAGCAGCTAGCACAGATACGCAGTATTTT
14	TRBV6-6	TRBJ2-7	NA	TRBD1	CASSLTGGYDEQYF	TGTGCCAGCAGTTTAACAGGGGGCTATGACGAGCAGTACTTC
14	TRBV24-1	TRBJ1-5	many	NA	CATSDSDSNQPQHF	TGTGCCACCAGTGATTCGGACAGCAATCAGCCCCAGCATTTT
14	TRBV11-1	TRBJ2-1	NA	TRBD1	CASSQVDRHNEQFF	TGTGCCAGCAGCCAAGTGGACAGGCACAATGAGCAGTTCTTC
12	TRBV11-2	TRBJ2-1	few	NA	CASSLAFNEQFF	TGTGCCAGCAGCCTAGCATTCAATGAGCAGTTCTTC
13	TRBV29-1	TRBJ1-2	NA	TRBD1	CSMWTGDNYGYTF	TGCAGCATGTGGACAGGGGACAACTATGGCTACACCTTC
17	TRBV5-6	TRBJ1-3	many	TRBD1	CASSLFFNRGPGNTIYF	TGTGCCAGCAGCTTGTTTTTCAACAGGGGGCCTGGAAACACCATATATTTT
16	TRBV5-4	TRBJ1-6	few	NA	CASSLGSQGGNSPLHF	TGTGCCAGCAGCTTGGGAAGCCAGGGAGGAAATTCACCCCTCCACTTT
14	TRBV25-1	TRBJ2-7	few	NA	CASSQYRGSYEQYF	TGTGCCAGCAGTCAATATCGGGGGTCCTACGAGCAGTACTTC
15	TRBV19	TRBJ2-2	once	TRBD2	CASRWTSGSTGELFF	TGTGCCAGTAGATGGACTAGCGGAAGCACCGGGGAGCTGTTTTTT
18	TRBV7-9	TRBJ2-1	NA	TRBD2	CASSLVVSASGRYNEQFF	TGTGCCAGCAGCTTAGTAGTATCGGCTAGCGGGAGGTACAATGAGCAGTTCTTC
16	TRBV27	TRBJ1-1	NA	NA	CASSLSWSAENTEAFF	TGTGCCAGCAGTTTATCATGGTCGGCAGAAAACACTGAAGCTTTCTTT
14	TRBV3-1	TRBJ1-3	many	TRBD1	CASSSRDRGNTIYF	TGTGCCAGCAGCTCCCGGGACAGGGGAAACACCATATATTTT
13	TRBV5-6	TRBJ2-7	NA	TRBD2	CASSFPAGDEQYF	TGTGCCAGCAGCTTCCCAGCGGGAGACGAGCAGTACTTC
12	TRBV7-2	TRBJ2-7	few	NA	CASSLGWGEQYF	TGTGCCAGCAGCTTAGGGTGGGGAGAGCAGTACTTC
11	TRBV7-2	TRBJ1-1	NA	NA	CASSASEKAFF	TGTGCCAGCAGCGCTAGCGAGAAAGCTTTCTTT
14	TRBV3-1	TRBJ2-7	NA	NA	CASSQQEGPYEQYF	TGTGCCAGCAGCCAACAGGAGGGGCCCTACGAGCAGTACTTC
16	TRBV4-2	TRBJ2-7	few	TRBD2	CASSQETSGAFYEQYF	TGTGCCAGCAGCCAGGAGACTAGCGGGGCCTTCTACGAGCAGTACTTC
14	TRBV29-1	TRBJ2-3	many	TRBD1	CSVDRDRYTDTQYF	TGCAGCGTCGACAGGGACAGATACACAGATACGCAGTATTTT
16	TRBV5-4	TRBJ2-6	few	NA	CASSDMGSSGANVLTF	TGTGCCAGCAGCGATATGGGGAGCTCTGGGGCCAACGTCCTGACTTTC
15	TRBV7-9	TRBJ2-3	few	NA	CASSPTLRLLDTQYF	TGTGCCAGCAGCCCCACCTTACGCCTTCTAGATACGCAGTATTTT
13	TRBV5-1	TRBJ1-1	NA	NA	CASSSDLNTEAFF	TGCGCCAGCAGCTCGGACTTGAACACTGAAGCTTTCTTT